The clone carrying this T cell receptor (beta chain) was observed once. What it binds is unknown. This sample was included in a study of T cell responses to AZD1222 COVID-19 vaccine. Study details: Samples with a second dose at about 4 or about 12 weeks were pooled together. Study results and caveats: Spike-specific TCR breadth and depth both grew after two AZD1222 doses. Reports indicate that nearly half of spike-specific TCRs are directed at unmutated variant regions.

V was cut by 4 bases and J by 4 bases, with 10 bases left in between. Germline values: CDR1 SNHLY, CDR2 FYNNEI. The CDR3 has 13 amino acids. Some clones are missing from TCRdb's copy, which holds only in-frame ones; the method was immunoSEQ multiplex PCR. The sample carries tens of thousands of clones, roughly 94% recorded once. The chain uses TRBV2 and TRBJ1-1; D is possibly TRBD1 (6 bases). Specimen: peripheral blood, collected on day 0 of AZD1222 vaccination. The TCR was taken from an adult in good health. CDR3: CASSGTESTEAFF. CDR3 nucleotides: TGTGCCAGCAGTGGGACAGAAAGCACTGAAGCTTTCTTT.